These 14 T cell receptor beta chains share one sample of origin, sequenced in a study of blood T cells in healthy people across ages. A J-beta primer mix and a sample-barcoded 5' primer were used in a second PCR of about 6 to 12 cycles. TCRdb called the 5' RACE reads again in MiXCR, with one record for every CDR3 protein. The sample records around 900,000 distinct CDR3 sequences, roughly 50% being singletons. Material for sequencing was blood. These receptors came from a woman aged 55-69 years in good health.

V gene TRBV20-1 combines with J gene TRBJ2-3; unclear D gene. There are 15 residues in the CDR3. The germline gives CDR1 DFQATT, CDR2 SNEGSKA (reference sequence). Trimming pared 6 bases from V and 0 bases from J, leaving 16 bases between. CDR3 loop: CSADPAGSSTDTQYF. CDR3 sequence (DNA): TGCAGTGCCGACCCGGCCGGCTCTAGCACAGATACGCAGTATTTT.

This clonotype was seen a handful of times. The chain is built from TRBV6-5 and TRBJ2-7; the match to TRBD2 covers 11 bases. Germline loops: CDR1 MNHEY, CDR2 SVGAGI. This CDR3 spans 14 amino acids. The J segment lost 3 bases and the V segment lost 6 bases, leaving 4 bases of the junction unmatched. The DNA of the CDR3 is TGTGCCAGCAGACGACTAGCGGGAAGCTACGAGCAGTACTTC. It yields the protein CASRRLAGSYEQYF.

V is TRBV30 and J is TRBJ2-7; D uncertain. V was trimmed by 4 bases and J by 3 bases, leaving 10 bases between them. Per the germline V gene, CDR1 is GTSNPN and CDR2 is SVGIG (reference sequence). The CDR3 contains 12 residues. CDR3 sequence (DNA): TGTGCCTGGAAGAAGGACGGCTACGAGCAGTACTTC. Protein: CAWKKDGYEQYF.

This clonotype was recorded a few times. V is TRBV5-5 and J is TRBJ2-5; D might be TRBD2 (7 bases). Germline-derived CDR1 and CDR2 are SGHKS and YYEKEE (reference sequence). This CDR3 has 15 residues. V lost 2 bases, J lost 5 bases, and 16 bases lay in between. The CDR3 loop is CASSLRGAGWETQYF. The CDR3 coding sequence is TGTGCCAGCAGCTTACGGGGGGCGGGTTGGGAGACCCAGTACTTC.

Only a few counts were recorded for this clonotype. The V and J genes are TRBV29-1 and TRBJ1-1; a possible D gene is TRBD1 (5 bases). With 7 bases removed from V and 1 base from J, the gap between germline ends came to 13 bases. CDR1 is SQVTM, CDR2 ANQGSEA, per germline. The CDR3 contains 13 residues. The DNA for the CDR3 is TGCAGCGCTGGGACGGGGCCGAACACTGAAGCTTTCTTT. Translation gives CSAGTGPNTEAFF. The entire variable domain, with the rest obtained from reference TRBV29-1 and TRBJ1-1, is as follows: SAVISQKPSRDICQRGTSLTIQCQVDSQVTMMFWYRQQPGQSLTLIATANQGSEATYESGFVIDKFPISRPNLTFSTLTVSNMSPEDSSIYLCSAGTGPNTEAFFGQGTRLTVV.

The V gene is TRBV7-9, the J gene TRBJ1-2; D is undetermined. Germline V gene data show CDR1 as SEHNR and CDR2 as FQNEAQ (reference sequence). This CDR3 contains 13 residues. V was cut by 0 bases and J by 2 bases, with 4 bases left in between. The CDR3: CASSLAVNYGYTF. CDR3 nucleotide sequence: TGTGCCAGCAGCTTAGCAGTAAACTATGGCTACACCTTC.

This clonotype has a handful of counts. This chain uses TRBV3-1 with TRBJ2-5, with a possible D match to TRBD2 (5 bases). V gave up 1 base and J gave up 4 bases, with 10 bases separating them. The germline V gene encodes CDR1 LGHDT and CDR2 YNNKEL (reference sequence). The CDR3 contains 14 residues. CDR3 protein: CASSQGSAGETQYF. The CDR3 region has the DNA TGTGCCAGCAGCCAAGGATCGGCGGGAGAGACCCAGTACTTC.

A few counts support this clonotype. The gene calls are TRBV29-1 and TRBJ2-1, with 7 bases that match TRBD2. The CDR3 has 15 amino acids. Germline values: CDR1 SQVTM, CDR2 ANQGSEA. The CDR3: CTSGHTSELNNEQFF. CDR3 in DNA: TGCACCTCCGGCCATACTAGCGAGCTTAACAATGAGCAGTTCTTC.

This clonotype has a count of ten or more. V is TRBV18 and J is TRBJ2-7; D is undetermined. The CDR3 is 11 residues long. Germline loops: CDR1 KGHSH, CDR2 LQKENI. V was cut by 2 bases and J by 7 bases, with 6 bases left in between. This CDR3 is CASSPGSEQYF. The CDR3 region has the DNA TGTGCCAGCTCACCAGGCAGTGAGCAGTACTTC.

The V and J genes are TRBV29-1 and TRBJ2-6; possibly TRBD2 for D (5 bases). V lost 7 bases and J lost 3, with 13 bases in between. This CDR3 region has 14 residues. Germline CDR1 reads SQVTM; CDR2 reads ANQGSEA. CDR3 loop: CSARIGGGANVLTF. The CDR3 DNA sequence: TGCAGCGCAAGGATAGGAGGTGGGGCCAACGTCCTGACTTTC. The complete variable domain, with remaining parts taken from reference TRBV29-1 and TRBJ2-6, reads SAVISQKPSRDICQRGTSLTIQCQVDSQVTMMFWYRQQPGQSLTLIATANQGSEATYESGFVIDKFPISRPNLTFSTLTVSNMSPEDSSIYLCSARIGGGANVLTFGAGSRLTVL.

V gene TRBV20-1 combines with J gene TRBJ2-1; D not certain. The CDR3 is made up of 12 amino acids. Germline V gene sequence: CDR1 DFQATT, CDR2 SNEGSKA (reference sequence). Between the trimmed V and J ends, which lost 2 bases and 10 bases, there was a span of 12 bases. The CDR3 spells CSARRSFGEQFF. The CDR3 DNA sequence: TGCAGTGCTAGACGTTCCTTCGGGGAGCAGTTCTTC.

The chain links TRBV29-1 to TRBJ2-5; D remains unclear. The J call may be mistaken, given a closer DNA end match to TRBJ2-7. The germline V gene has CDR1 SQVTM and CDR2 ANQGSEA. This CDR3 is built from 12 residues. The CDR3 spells CSVEDLVSEQYF. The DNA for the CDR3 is TGCAGCGTTGAAGATCTGGTCTCCGAGCAGTACTTC.

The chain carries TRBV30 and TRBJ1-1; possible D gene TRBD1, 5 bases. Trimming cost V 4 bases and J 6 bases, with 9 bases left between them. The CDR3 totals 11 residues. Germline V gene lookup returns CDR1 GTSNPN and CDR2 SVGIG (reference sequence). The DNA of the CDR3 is TGTGCCTGGACAGGGCGGGCTGAAGCTTTCTTT. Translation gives CAWTGRAEAFF.

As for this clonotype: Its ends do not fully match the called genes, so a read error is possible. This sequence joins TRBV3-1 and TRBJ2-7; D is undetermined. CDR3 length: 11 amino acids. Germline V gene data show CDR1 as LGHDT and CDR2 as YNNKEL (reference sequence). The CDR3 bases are TGTGCCAACAGCCAAAGCTACGAGCAGTACTTC. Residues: CANSQSYEQYF.